This TCR beta chain was obtained from a study of blood T cell repertoires in COVID-19. Germline-derived CDR1 and CDR2 are SEHNR and FQNEAQ (reference sequence). The CDR3 is 15 residues long. Trimming stripped 5 bases from V and 3 bases from J, with 16 bases between. Data came from immunoSEQ multiplex PCR; TCRdb stores just in-frame clones and leaves some out. The profile covers over 150,000 clones, with roughly 93% appearing a single time and 4.5% to 5% taken by the ten largest. Source material: peripheral blood. This chain connects TRBV7-9 to TRBJ2-5; TRBD2 might be the D (5 bases). This receptor was identified in a young man with COVID-19, enrolled during active disease. In DNA, the CDR3 is TGTGCCAGCAGCCCTCCCTGGACGGGGAAAGAGACCCAGTACTTC. This translates into CASSPPWTGKETQYF.